This is a list of T cell receptor beta chains from one sample in a study of blood T cell repertoires in COVID-19. Repertoires were generated with immunoSEQ multiplex PCR, while TCRdb's copy carries only in-frame clones and drops some. This table has fewer than 140,000 clones, 76% appearing once. Material: peripheral blood. These receptors were obtained from a man aged 80 or over with COVID-19, enrolled during active disease. Each CDR3 is given with its conserved first and last residue. Fields, in order: V gene, D gene, J gene, CDR3 length, clone size, CDR3 DNA, CDR3 protein. A D gene is named only where the DNA matches it firmly. Size values are once, few and many counts, or a class for expanded clones, and some rows have none.

>TRBV28|TRBD2|TRBJ2-1|16|NA
TGTGCCAGCACCTCGATGTGGGGGGGGACCTACAATGAGCAGTTCTTC
CASTSMWGGTYNEQFF
>TRBV27|NA|TRBJ1-2|15|few
TGTGCCAGCAGTTTATTCTGGACAGCTAACTATGGCTACACCTTC
CASSLFWTANYGYTF
>TRBV7-8|NA|TRBJ1-5|13|few
TGTGCCAGTAGATGGTCGAACAATCAGCCCCAGCATTTT
CASRWSNNQPQHF
>TRBV6-4|NA|TRBJ2-3|14|NA
TGTGCCAGCAGTGATCAGGGGGGAGCAGATACGCAGTATTTT
CASSDQGGADTQYF
>TRBV19|NA|TRBJ2-6|15|NA
TGTGCCAGTAGTGTCAGACAGTCTGGGGCCAACGTCCTGACTTTC
CASSVRQSGANVLTF
>TRBV12-3/TRBV12-4|NA|TRBJ2-1|12|NA
TGTGCCAGCAGCCTAGCCCTCCTCGGGCAGTTCTTC
CASSLALLGQFF
>TRBV27|TRBD1|TRBJ1-2|14|NA
TGTGCCAGCAGCCGGACGACAGGGTCGTGGGGCTACACCTTC
CASSRTTGSWGYTF
>TRBV13|NA|TRBJ2-1|14|NA
TGTGCCAGCAGCCCCCCGAACAGGGACAATGAGCAGTTCTTC
CASSPPNRDNEQFF
>TRBV30|NA|TRBJ1-5|13|NA
TGTGCCTGGAGTGTAAGGGGAAATCAGCCCCAGCATTTT
CAWSVRGNQPQHF
>TRBV6-5|TRBD1|TRBJ2-7|15|NA
TGTGCCAGCAGTTTTCGGACAGGGGACGCCTACGAGCAGTACTTC
CASSFRTGDAYEQYF
>TRBV10-3|NA|TRBJ2-2|14|NA
TGTGCCATCAGTGAGGGCCAGAATACCGGGGAGCTGTTTTTT
CAISEGQNTGELFF
>TRBV7-2|NA|TRBJ1-2|15|NA
TGTGCCAGCAGCTTAGGTGGACGGGGGAACTATGGCTACACCTTC
CASSLGGRGNYGYTF
>TRBV6-6|TRBD1|TRBJ1-1|16|NA
TGTGCCAGCAGTTACTCCAAGGACAGGTCGGACACTGAAGCTTTCTTT
CASSYSKDRSDTEAFF
>TRBV4-3|TRBD1|TRBJ1-2|15|few
TGCGCCAGCAGCCAAGAGACAGGGTTTAACTATGGCTACACCTTC
CASSQETGFNYGYTF
>TRBV5-4|TRBD1|TRBJ1-2|13|NA
TGTGCCAGCAGCACCGACAGGGTGCGCGCCTACACCTTC
CASSTDRVRAYTF
>TRBV28|NA|TRBJ1-5|13|NA
TGTGTCACTCGGCAGGGAAACAATCAGCCCCAGCATTTT
CVTRQGNNQPQHF
>TRBV27|TRBD1|TRBJ2-7|17|few
TGTGCCAGCAGTTTCTCCCCTCCCGACAGGGAGTCGGGGGAGCAGTACTTC
CASSFSPPDRESGEQYF
>TRBV5-1|NA|TRBJ2-3|14|NA
TGCGCCAGCACCACTTCGGGGTACACAGATACGCAGTATTTT
CASTTSGYTDTQYF
>TRBV4-3|NA|TRBJ2-3|17|few
TGCGCCAGCAGCCAGGCGACAGTAGGGCTCGGCACAGATACGCAGTATTTT
CASSQATVGLGTDTQYF
>TRBV5-4|NA|TRBJ2-7|12|NA
TGTGCCAGCAGCTTACAGGGATCCGAGCAGTACTTC
CASSLQGSEQYF
>TRBV28|NA|TRBJ1-5|15|NA
TGTGCCATCAATACCGGAGGTAGTAGCAATCAGCCCCAGCATTTT
CAINTGGSSNQPQHF
>TRBV6-5|TRBD1|TRBJ1-1|13|NA
TGTGCCGCAGGGGGCAAGGCGGAGGGGCGGGCTTTCTTT
CAAGGKAEGRAFF